The T cell receptor (beta chain) described here comes from a study of circulating and synovial CD4+ cells in juvenile arthritis (dated 2014 in TCRdb). For context, the study as a whole: Within each patient, the study compared the TCRbeta CDR3 repertoires of three groups: circulating HLA-DR+ CD4 T cells, bulk blood CD4 T cells, and synovial CD4 T cells. Repertoire sequencing was performed with the aim of confirming enrichment of synovial clonotypes in a circulating synovial-like CD4 T cell subset.

Comment on this clone: The antigen it recognizes is unknown. Base quality data are lacking; no much larger clone is found one base away.

V ends up 3 bases short and J 4 bases short, with an unmatched junction base count of 4. The CDR3 sequence holds 15 residues, the cysteine and phenylalanine included. Kept here is only the CDR3 DNA, which spans 45 bases and is read in frame from base 1. The germline V gene encodes CDR1 SGHRS and CDR2 YFSETQ. Donors of the sequenced samples were patients with active juvenile idiopathic arthritis. Right after thawing, the cells went straight into sorting, and Live/Dead Fixable Near-IR Stain was used to exclude dead cells. Libraries were made using the immunoSEQ multiplex PCR assay. TCRbeta CDR3 sequencing was carried out by an external provider as a commercial service. In the paper's pipeline: The analyses used productive nucleotide sequences together with amino acid sequences obtained by in silico translation. To equalise sample size, diversity was assessed as Renyi entropy across alpha values by taking the median of 200 repeated subsamples. Pairwise repertoire distance was calculated as one minus the Chao-modified Jaccard index to correct for under-sampling and was used for clustering. Frequency-weighted overlap with synovial clonotypes was computed at 200 sample sizes with 200 draws without replacement at each size, and the value at the size of the smaller sample was reported. TCRdb re-hosts the immuneACCESS table, in-frame sequences only. Its copies lack some clones; in the studies checked, an unresolved V gene accounts for under half of them, and the cause for the rest is not known. V, J and clone size reflect that table, while D and trimming were determined from the DNA. The sample table records 30,000 to 40,000 clones; nearly 97% of these occur just once. The ten largest account for 0.15% to 0.2% of the sample.

The investigation overall reported the following: Circulating pathogenic-like lymphocytes clustered with synovial T cells and shared a substantially higher fraction of CDR3 sequences with synovium than bulk blood. No difference between circulating pathogenic-like lymphocytes and bulk blood T cells was detected by traditional Vbeta family usage analysis. Since overlap with synovium went up as sequencing depth increased, the measured fractions of shared clonotypes likely underestimated the full repertoire overlap. Compared with bulk blood CD4 repertoires, both the synovial and the circulating pathogenic-like lymphocyte repertoires were less diverse, and some CPL samples were as oligoclonal as synovium. Because T cell genome counts in CPL samples and bulk blood CD4 samples differed by at least an order of magnitude, sample-size effects were addressed.

The specimen was CD4+ T cells from blood. This receptor was obtained from a human donor with juvenile idiopathic arthritis. The rearranged chain carries TRBV5-1 and TRBJ2-3, with TRBD2 identical over 11 junction bases. The CDR3 reads as follows: CASSSTSGDSDTQYF. The sequenced DNA is TGCGCCAGCAGCTCGACTAGCGGGGACTCAGATACGCAGTATTTT.